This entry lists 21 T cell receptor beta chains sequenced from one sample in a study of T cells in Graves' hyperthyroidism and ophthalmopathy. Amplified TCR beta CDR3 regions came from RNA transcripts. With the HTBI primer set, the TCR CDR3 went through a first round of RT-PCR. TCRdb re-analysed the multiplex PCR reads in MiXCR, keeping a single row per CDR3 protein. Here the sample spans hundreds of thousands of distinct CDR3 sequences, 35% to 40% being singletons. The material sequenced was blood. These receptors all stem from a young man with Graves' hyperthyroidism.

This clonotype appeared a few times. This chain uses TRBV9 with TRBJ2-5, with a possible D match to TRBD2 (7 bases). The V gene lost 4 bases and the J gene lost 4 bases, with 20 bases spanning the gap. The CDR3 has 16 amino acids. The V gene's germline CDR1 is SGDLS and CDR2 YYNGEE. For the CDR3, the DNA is TGTGCCAGCAGCCCGATTTTGGGGGGGGGCTCAGAGACCCAGTACTTC. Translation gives CASSPILGGGSETQYF.

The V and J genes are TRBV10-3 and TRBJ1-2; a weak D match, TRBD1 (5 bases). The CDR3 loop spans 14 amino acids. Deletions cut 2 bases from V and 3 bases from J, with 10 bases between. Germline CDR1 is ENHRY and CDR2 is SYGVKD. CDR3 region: CAISEDGAHYGYTF. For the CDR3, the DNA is TGTGCCATCAGTGAGGACGGGGCCCACTATGGCTACACCTTC.

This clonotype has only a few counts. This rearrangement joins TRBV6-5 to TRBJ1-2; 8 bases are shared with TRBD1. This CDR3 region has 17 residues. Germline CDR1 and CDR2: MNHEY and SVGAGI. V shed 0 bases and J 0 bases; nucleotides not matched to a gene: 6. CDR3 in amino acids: CASSYSRPGQANYGYTF. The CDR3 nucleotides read TGTGCCAGCAGTTACTCTAGGCCGGGACAGGCTAACTATGGCTACACCTTC.

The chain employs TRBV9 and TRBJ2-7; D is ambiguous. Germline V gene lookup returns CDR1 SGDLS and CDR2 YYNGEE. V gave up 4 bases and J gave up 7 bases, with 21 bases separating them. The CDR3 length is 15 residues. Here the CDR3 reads CASSPRVTQSGEQYF. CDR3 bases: TGTGCCAGCAGCCCCCGGGTAACCCAATCTGGGGAGCAGTACTTC.

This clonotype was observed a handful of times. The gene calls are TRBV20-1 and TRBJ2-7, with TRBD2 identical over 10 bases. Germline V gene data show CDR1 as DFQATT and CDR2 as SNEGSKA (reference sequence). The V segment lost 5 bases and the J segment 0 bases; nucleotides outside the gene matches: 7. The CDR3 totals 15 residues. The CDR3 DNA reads TGCAGTGCTGACCGCCAGCGGGAGGGCTCCTACGAGCAGTACTTC. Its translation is CSADRQREGSYEQYF.

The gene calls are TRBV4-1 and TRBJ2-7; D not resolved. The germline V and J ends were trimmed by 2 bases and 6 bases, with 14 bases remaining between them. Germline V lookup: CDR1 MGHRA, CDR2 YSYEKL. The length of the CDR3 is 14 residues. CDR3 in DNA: TGCGCCAGCAGCCAAAAGTCGCAGGTTGGCGAGCAGTACTTC. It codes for CASSQKSQVGEQYF.

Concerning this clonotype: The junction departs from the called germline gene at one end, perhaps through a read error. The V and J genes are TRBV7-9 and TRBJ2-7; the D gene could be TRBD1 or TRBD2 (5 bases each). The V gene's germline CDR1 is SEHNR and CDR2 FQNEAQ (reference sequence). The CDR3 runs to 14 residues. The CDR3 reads CASSQTGPGYEQYF. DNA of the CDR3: TGCGCCAGCAGCCAGACGGGACCGGGCTACGAGCAGTACTTC.

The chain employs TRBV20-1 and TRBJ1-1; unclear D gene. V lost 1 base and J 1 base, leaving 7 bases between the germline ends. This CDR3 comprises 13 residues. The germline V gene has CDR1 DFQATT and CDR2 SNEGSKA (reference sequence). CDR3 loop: CSARGVANTEAFF. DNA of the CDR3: TGCAGTGCTAGAGGGGTGGCGAACACTGAAGCTTTCTTT.

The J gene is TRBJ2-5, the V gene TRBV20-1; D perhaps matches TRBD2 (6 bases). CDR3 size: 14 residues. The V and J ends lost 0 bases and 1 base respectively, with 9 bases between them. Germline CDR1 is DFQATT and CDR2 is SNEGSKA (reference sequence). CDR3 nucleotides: TGCAGTGCTAGAGATGGAGGGTCCCAAGAGACCCAGTACTTC. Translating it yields CSARDGGSQETQYF.

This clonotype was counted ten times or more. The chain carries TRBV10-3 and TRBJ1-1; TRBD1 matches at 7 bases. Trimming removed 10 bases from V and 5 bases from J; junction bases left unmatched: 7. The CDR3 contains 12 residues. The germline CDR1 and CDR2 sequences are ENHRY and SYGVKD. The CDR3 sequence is CATNRGGTEAFF. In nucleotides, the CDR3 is TGTGCCACCAACAGGGGAGGTACTGAAGCTTTCTTT.

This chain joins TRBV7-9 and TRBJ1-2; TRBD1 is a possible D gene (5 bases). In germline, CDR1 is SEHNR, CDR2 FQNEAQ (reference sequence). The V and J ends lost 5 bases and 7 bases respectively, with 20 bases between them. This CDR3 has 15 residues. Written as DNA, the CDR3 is TGTGCCAGCAGCCCGGGAACCTACGGGGGAGGTGGCTACACCTTC. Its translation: CASSPGTYGGGGYTF.

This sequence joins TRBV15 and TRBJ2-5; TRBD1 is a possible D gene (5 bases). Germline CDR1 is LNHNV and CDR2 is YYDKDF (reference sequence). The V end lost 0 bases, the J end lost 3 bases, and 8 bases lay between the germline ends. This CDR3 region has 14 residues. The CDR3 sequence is CATSRDVGEETQYF. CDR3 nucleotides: TGTGCCACCAGCAGAGATGTAGGGGAAGAGACCCAGTACTTC.

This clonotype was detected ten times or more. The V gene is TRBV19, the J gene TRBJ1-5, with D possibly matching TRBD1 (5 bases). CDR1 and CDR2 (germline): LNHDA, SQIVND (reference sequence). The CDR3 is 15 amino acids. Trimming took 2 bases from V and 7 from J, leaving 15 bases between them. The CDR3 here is CASSISGRKGQPQHF. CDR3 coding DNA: TGTGCCAGTAGTATATCGGGACGAAAGGGGCAGCCCCAGCATTTT.

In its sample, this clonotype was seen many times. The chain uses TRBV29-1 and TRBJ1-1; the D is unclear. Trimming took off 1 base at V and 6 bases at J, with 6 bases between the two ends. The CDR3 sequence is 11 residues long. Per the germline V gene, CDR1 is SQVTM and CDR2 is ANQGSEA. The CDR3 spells CSVEGRPEAFF. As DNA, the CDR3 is TGCAGCGTTGAAGGGCGTCCTGAAGCTTTCTTT. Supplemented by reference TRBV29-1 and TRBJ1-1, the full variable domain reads SAVISQKPSRDICQRGTSLTIQCQVDSQVTMMFWYRQQPGQSLTLIATANQGSEATYESGFVIDKFPISRPNLTFSTLTVSNMSPEDSSIYLCSVEGRPEAFFGQGTRLTVV.

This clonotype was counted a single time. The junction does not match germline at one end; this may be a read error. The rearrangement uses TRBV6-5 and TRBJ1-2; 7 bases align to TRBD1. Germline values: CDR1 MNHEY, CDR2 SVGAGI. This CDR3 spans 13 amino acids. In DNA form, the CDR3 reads TGTGCCAGCGGTTACGGGAGGGGGCAAGCTTACACCTTC. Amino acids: CASGYGRGQAYTF.

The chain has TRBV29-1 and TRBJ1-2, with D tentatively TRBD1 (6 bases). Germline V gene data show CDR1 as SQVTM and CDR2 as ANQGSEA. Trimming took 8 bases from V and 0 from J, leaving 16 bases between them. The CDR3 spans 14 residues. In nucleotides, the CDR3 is TGCAGCCCCACGGCTGGACAGCCTAACTATGGCTACACCTTC. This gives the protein CSPTAGQPNYGYTF.

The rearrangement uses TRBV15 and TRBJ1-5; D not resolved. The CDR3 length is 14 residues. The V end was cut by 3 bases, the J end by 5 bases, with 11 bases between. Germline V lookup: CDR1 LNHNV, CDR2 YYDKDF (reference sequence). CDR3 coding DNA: TGTGCCACCAGCAGCCAAGGTATCTATCAGCCCCAGCATTTT. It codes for CATSSQGIYQPQHF.

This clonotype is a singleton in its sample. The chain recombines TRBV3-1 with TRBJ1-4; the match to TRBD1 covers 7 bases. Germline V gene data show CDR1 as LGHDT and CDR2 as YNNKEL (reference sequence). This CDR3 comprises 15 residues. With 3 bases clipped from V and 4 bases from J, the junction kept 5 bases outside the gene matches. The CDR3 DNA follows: TGTGCCAGCAGCCAGATAACAGGGGTTAATGAAAAACTGTTTTTT. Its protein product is CASSQITGVNEKLFF.

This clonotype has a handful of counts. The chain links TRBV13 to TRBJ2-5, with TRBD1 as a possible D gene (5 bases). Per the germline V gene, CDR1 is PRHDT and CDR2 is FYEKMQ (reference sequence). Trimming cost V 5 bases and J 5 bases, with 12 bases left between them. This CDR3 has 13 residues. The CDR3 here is CASSPDSRETQYF. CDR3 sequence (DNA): TGTGCCAGCAGCCCTGACAGCCGGGAGACCCAGTACTTC.

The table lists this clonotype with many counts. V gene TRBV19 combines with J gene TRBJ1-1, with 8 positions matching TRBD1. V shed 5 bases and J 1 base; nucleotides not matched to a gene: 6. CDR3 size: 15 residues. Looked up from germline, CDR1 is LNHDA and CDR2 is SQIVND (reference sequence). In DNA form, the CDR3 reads TGTGCCAGTAGTGGACACAGGGGGACGAACACTGAAGCTTTCTTT. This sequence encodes CASSGHRGTNTEAFF.

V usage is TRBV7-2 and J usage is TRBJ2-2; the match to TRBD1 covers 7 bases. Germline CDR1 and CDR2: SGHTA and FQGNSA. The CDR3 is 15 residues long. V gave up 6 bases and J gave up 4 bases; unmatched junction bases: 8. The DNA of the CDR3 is TGTGCCAGCAGTAGAATACAGGGGCCCACCGGGGAGCTGTTTTTT. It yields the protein CASSRIQGPTGELFF.